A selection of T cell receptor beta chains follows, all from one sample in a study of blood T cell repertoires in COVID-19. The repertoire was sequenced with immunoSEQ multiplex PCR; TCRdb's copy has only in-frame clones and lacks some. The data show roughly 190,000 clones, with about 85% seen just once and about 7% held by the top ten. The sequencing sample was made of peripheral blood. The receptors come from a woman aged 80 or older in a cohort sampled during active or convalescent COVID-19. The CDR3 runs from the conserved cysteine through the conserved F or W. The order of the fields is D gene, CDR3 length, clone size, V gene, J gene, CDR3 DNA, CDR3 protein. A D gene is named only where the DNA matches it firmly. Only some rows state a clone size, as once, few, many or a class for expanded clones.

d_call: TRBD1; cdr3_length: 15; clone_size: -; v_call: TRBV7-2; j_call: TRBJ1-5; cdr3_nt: TGTGCCAGCAGCTCGGACAGGGATAGCAATCAGCCCCAGCATTTT; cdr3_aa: CASSSDRDSNQPQHF
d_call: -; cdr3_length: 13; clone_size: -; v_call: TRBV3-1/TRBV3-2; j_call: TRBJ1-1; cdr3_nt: TGTGCCAGCAGCCAACTTGGGGGGGGTGAAGCTTTCTTT; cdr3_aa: CASSQLGGGEAFF
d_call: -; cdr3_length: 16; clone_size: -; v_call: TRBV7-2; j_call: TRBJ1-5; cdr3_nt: TGTGCCAGCAGCTTAGGGGGAGGGGGTAGCAATCAGCCCCAGCATTTT; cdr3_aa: CASSLGGGGSNQPQHF
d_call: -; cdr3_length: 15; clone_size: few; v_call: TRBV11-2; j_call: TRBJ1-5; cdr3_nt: TGTGCCAGCAGACGTGAGGGGGGGCGCAATCAGCCCCAGCATTTT; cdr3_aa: CASRREGGRNQPQHF
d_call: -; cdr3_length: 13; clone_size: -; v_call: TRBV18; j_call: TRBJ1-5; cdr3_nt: TGTGCCAGCGCTCCCCAGGTCCATCAGCCCCAGCATTTT; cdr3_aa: CASAPQVHQPQHF
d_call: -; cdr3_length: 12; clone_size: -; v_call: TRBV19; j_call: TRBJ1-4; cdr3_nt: TGTGGGGTTGGCAGGATGGGTGAAAAACTGTTTTTT; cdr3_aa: CGVGRMGEKLFF
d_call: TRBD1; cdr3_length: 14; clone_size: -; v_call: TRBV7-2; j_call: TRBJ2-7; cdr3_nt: TGTGCCAGCAGCCGGGACAGCTACTCCTACGAGCAGTACTTC; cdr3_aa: CASSRDSYSYEQYF
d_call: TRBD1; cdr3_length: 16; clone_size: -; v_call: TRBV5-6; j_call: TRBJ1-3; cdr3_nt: TGTGCCAGCAGCGCCGGCGGGACAGGGGCTCGAAACACCATATATTTT; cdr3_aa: CASSAGGTGARNTIYF
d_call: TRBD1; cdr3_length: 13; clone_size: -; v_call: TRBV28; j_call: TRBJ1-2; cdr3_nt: TGTGCCAGCAGACAAGTCAGGGGGCTAGGCTACACCTTC; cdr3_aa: CASRQVRGLGYTF
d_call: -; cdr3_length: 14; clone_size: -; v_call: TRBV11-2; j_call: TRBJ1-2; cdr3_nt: TGTGCCAGCAGCTTAGCAGGGGTTTCTGATGGCTACACCTTC; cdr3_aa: CASSLAGVSDGYTF
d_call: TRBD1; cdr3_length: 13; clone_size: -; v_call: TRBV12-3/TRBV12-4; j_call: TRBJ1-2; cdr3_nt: TGTGCCAGCAACACAGACAGGGGCTCTGGCTACACCTTC; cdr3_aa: CASNTDRGSGYTF
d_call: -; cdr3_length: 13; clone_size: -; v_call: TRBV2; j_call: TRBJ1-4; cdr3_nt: TGTGCCAGCAAGGTCGGAGGTAATGAAAAACTGTTTTTT; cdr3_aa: CASKVGGNEKLFF
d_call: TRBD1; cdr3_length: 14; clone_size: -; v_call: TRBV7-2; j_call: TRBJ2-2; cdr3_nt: TGTGCCAGCAGCTTACAGGGGGCGGGCGGGGAGCTGTTTTTT; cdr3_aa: CASSLQGAGGELFF
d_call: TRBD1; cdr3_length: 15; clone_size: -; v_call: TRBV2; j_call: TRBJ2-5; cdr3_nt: TGTGCCAGCAGTGTGGGGACAGAGTACCAAGAGACCCAGTACTTC; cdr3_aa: CASSVGTEYQETQYF
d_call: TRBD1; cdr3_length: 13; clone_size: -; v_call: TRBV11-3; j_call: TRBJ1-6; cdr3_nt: TGTGCCAGCAAGGACAGGGGTAATTCACCCCTCCACTTT; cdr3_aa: CASKDRGNSPLHF
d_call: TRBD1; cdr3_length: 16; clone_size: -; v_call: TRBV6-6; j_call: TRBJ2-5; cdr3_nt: TGTGCCAGCAGTTACCCTCGGGACAGAACTCAAGAGACCCAGTACTTC; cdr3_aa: CASSYPRDRTQETQYF
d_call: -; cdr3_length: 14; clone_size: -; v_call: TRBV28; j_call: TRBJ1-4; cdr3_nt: TGTGCCAGCAGGGAAGGGGGGGCTAGCGAAAAACTGTTTTTT; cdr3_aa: CASREGGASEKLFF
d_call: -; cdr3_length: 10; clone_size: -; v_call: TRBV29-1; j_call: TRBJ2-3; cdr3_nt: TGCAGCGTTGTGGGCGATACGCAGTATTTT; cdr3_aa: CSVVGDTQYF
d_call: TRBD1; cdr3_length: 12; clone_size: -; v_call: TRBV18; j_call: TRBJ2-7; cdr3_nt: TGTGCCAGCTCACTAACAGGGGGCGAGCAGTACTTC; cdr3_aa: CASSLTGGEQYF
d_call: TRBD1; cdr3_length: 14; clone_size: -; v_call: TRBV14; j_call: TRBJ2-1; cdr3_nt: TGTGCCAGCAGCCAAGATTGGGGACAGGGGCCCTGGGTCTTC; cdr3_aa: CASSQDWGQGPWVF
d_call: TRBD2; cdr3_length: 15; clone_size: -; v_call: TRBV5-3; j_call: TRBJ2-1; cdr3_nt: TGTGCCAGAAGCTCTAAGCGGGAGGGCCAGGATGAGCAGTTCTTC; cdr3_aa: CARSSKREGQDEQFF
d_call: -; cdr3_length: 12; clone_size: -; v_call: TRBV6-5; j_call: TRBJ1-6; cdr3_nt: TGTGCCAGCAGTTCTCCGGATTCACCCCTCCACTTT; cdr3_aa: CASSSPDSPLHF
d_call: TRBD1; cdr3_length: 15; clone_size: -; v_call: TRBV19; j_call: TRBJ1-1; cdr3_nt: TGTGCCAGTAGTCCCAGGACAGGTCGACACACTGAAGCTTTCTTT; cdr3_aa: CASSPRTGRHTEAFF
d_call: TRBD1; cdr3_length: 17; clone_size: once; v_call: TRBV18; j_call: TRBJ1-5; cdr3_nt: TGTGCCAGCTCACTAACAGGGGGCGCGAGGAGCAATCAGCCCCAGCATTTT; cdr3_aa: CASSLTGGARSNQPQHF
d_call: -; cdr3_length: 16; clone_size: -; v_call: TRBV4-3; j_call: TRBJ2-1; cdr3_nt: TGCGCCAGCAGCCGAACAATCGGGTTAAGTACCAATGAGCAGTTCTTC; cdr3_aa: CASSRTIGLSTNEQFF
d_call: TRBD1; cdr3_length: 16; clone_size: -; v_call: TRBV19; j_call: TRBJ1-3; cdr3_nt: TGTGCCAGTAGCCCATTCGGACAGGGTTCTGGAAACACCATATATTTT; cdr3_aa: CASSPFGQGSGNTIYF
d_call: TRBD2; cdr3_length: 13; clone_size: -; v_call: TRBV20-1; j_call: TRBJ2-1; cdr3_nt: TGCAGTGCTAGTGCTAGCGGATACAATGAGCAGTTCTTC; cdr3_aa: CSASASGYNEQFF
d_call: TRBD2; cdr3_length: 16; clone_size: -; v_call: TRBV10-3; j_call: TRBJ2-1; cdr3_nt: TGTGCCATCACCGGGACTAGCGGACCCTCCTACAATGAGCAGTTCTTC; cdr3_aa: CAITGTSGPSYNEQFF
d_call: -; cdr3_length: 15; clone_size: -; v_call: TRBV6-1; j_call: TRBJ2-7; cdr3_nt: TGTGCCAGCAGTGAAGGCGGAGGAACGTACAACGAGCAGTACTTC; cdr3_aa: CASSEGGGTYNEQYF
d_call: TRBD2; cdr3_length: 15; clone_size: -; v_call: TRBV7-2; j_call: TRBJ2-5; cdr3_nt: TGTGCCAGCAGCTCTACCTCGGGACTAGCTGAGACCCAGTACTTC; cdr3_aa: CASSSTSGLAETQYF
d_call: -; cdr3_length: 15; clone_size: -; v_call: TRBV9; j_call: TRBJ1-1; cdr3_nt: TGTGCCAGCAGCCTTGACCTCCGGGGGAACACTGAAGCTTTCTTT; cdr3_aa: CASSLDLRGNTEAFF
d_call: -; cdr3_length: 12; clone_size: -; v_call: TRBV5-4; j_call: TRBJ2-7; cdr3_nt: TGTGCCAGCAGAAGTGCGGCCTACGAGCAGTACTTC; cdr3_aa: CASRSAAYEQYF
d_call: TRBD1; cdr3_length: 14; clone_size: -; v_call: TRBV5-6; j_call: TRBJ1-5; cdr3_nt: TGTGCCAGCAACCGGAGACAGGGGAATCAGCCCCAGCATTTT; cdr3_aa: CASNRRQGNQPQHF
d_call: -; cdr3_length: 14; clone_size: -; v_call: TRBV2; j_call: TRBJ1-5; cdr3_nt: TGTGCCAGCAGTCTCGGGGGAAGCAATCAGCCCCAGCATTTT; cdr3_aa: CASSLGGSNQPQHF
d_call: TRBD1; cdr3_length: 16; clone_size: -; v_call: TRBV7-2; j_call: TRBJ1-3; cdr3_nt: TGTGCCAGCACACCACAAACCGCGGGACAGGGGAACACCATATATTTT; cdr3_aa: CASTPQTAGQGNTIYF
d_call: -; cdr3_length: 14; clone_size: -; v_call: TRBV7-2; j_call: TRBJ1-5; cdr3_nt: TGTGCCAGCAGCTTCGCGGAGGCTAATCAGCCCCAGCATTTT; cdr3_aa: CASSFAEANQPQHF
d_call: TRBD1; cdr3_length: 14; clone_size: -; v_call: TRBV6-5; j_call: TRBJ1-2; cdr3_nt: TGTGCCAGCAGTCGGACAGGTTCACACTATGGCTACACCTTC; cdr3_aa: CASSRTGSHYGYTF
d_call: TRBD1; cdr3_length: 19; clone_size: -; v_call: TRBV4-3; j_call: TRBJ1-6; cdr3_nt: TGCGCCAGCAGCCAAGAAGCCCTCCAGGGGGCGACCTATAATTCACCCCTCCACTTT; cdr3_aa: CASSQEALQGATYNSPLHF
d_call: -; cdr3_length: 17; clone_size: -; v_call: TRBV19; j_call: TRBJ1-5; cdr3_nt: TGTGCCAGTAGTATAGATATCGAGGGTAGAGCCAATCAGCCCCAGCATTTT; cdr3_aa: CASSIDIEGRANQPQHF
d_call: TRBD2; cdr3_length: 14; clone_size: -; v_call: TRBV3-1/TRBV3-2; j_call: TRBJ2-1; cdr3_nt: TGTGCCAGCAGCTATCGGGAGGGGCGCAATGAGCAGTTCTTC; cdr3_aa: CASSYREGRNEQFF
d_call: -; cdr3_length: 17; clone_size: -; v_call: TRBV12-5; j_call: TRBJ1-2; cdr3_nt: TGTGCTAGTGGTTTGGTAATCCCGGACAGACCTAACTATGGCTACACCTTC; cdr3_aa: CASGLVIPDRPNYGYTF
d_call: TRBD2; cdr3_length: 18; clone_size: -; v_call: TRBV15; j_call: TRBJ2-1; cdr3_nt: TGTGCCACCACCTCGGACATTAGCGGGAGGGCCGGTAGTAATGAGCAGTTCTTC; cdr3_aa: CATTSDISGRAGSNEQFF
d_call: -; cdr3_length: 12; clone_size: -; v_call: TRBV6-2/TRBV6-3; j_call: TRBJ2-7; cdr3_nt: TGTGCCAGCAGTTACCCATCCTACGAGCAGTACTTC; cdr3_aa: CASSYPSYEQYF
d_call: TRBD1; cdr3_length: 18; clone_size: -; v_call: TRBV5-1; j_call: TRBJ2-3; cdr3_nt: TGCGCCAGCAGCTTGGGGGGTTGGGGACAGGCAGTGACGGATACGCAGTATTTT; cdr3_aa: CASSLGGWGQAVTDTQYF
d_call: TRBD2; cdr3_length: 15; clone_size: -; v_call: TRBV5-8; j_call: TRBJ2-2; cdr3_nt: TGTGCCAGCAGCTTGGGGACTAGCCACACCGGGGAGCTGTTTTTT; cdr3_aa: CASSLGTSHTGELFF
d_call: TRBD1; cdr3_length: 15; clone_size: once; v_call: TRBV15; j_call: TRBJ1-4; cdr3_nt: TGTGCCACCAGCACCGGCCAGGGACAGAATGAAAAACTGTTTTTT; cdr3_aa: CATSTGQGQNEKLFF
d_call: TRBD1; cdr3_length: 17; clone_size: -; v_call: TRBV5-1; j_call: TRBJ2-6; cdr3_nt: TGCGCCAGCAGCTCCGGACAGGGGGCCTCTGGGGCCAACGTCCTGACTTTC; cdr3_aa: CASSSGQGASGANVLTF
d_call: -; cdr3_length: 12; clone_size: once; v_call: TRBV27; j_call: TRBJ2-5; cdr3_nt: TGTGCCAGCAGTCCCGGCGGGGAGACCCAGTACTTC; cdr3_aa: CASSPGGETQYF
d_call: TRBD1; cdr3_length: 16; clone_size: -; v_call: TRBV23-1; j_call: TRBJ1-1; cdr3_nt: TGCGCCAGCAGTCATTGGGACAGGGAATTGGTCGCTGAAGCTTTCTTT; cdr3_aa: CASSHWDRELVAEAFF
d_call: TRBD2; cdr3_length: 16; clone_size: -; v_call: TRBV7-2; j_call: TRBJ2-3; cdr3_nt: TGTGCCAGCAGCTGGTATAGCGGGAGAAGTATTAGTACGCAGTATTTT; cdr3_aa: CASSWYSGRSISTQYF
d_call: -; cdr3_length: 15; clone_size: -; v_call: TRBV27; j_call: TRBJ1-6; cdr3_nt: TGTGCCAGCAGTATAACCGGGTCTAGCAATTCACCCCTCCACTTT; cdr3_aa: CASSITGSSNSPLHF
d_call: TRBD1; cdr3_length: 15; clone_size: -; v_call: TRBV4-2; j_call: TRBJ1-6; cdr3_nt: TGTGCCAGCAGCCATGAGGGACAGCCTAATTCACCCCTCCACTTT; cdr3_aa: CASSHEGQPNSPLHF